Here is one T cell receptor (beta chain) with its context. The data derive from a study of cytomegalovirus exposure and HLA in healthy donors. The protocol was immunoSEQ multiplex PCR, while the TCRdb copy is restricted to in-frame clones and leaves out a portion. The sample carries 250,000 to 300,000 clones, approximately 86% recorded once. The specimen sequenced was PBMCs. The clonotype was recovered from a woman under 30 in good health and CMV-seronegative.

CDR3 amino acids: CASSLAAGPTYEQYF. In nucleotides, the CDR3 is TGTGCCAGCAGCTTAGCTGCGGGACCAACCTACGAGCAGTACTTC. This rearrangement joins TRBV7-8 to TRBJ2-7, with TRBD2 as a possible D gene (6 bases). CDR3 length: 15 amino acids. Looked up from germline, CDR1 is SGHVS and CDR2 is FQNEAQ. Trimming pared 0 bases from V and 2 bases from J, leaving 11 bases between.